This entry describes one TCR beta chain. There are a few counts of this clonotype. Which antigen it targets is not known. The sample holds no much larger clone one base away, and base qualities are not on file. At the junction V is shortened by 4 bases and J by 4 bases, with 11 bases in between. The CDR3 sequence holds 14 residues, the cysteine and phenylalanine included. This entry keeps only the CDR3 DNA: 42 bases, framed from base 1. The germline V gene specifies ENHRY as CDR1 and SYGVKD as CDR2. These data belong to a study of T cells after yellow fever vaccination (dated by TCRdb to between 2018 and 2021). In terms of the full investigation: The SMART-Seq v4 Ultra Low Input RNA kit was used to prepare libraries from fractions with low cell numbers. To follow T-cell clones before and after both primary and booster YFV17D yellow fever vaccination, bulk TCR alpha and beta repertoires underwent longitudinal sequencing. Two healthy male donors, one aged 18 to 29 and one aged 30 to 40 years, made up the cohort. Bulk PBMC replicates and cell subsets were isolated from blood drawn at multiple timepoints before and after both primary and secondary immunization.

The sample's treatment or condition label, decoded: live attenuated yellow fever vaccine strain. At each blood-draw timepoint, two biological replicates of bulk PBMCs were obtained. A standard Ficoll-Paque protocol was used to isolate PBMCs from peripheral blood. TriZol was used to extract RNA from bulk PBMCs, from CD4 and CD8 fractions, and from dextramer-positive and dextramer-negative fractions. The paper's findings and limits, for the study overall: After the booster, most of the clones that had expanded following primary vaccination were detected again (around 97% of CD4 and roughly 90% of CD8), which suggests that memory was broadly maintained. Because only a couple of donors were included in the study, the extent to which the findings can be generalized is limited. A small share of clonotypes occurred in both CD4 and CD8 compartments, likely arising from convergent recombination. Because abundant contaminating clonotypes from the bulk population could be contained in FACS-sorted repertoires, computational filtering was required. Compared with the primary T-cell response, the secondary T-cell response was weaker but faster, peaking on day 5 rather than day 15.

Instrument used: Illumina NovaSeq 6000. Synthesis of TCR cDNA relied on 5'RACE template switching, a step that introduced a universal primer site along with unique molecular identifiers. Priming of cDNA synthesis was performed from both the TCR alpha and TCR beta constant segments. Two PCR steps were used to amplify libraries, with sample barcodes and sequencing adapters being added in the second step. Sequencing of libraries was performed on Illumina HiSeq 2500 (2x100 bp) or NovaSeq (2x150 bp). As for how the authors treated the data: Reads were demultiplexed and collapsed into UMI consensus sequences with MIGEC, and V(D)J alignment was performed with MiXCR. Vaccine-responding clonotypes were defined with edgeR using replicate PBMC samples, requiring FDR below 0.01 and a log2 fold change above 5 up to day 15. Each bulk clonotype received a CD4 or CD8 identity based on whether the sequenced CD4 or CD8 repertoire contained that clonotype at higher abundance. The public sequencing data were trimmed at Q25 with fastp and processed into clonotypes with MiXCR by TCRdb, which kept only in-frame beta chains. Entries that share a CDR3 protein sequence are merged under the most common genes and DNA. These V and J calls rely on TCRdb rather than the paper's analysis. For this sample the table gives about 340,000 distinct CDR3 sequences, of which around 3.9% were detected only once. Clones ranked in the top ten supply 24% of the sample.

Sequencing used PBMCs, obtained 5 days after the yellow fever booster vaccination. The TCR sequence derives from a young man who received the YFV17D yellow fever vaccine. The sequence joins TRBV10-3 to TRBJ2-4; the D gene remains uncertain. The CDR3 reads CAISGQGGKNIQYF. The DNA sequence is given as TGTGCCATCAGTGGTCAAGGCGGAAAAAACATTCAGTACTTC.